What follows are 27 T cell receptor beta chains derived from one specimen sequenced in a study of blood T cell repertoires in COVID-19. Assay used: immunoSEQ multiplex PCR; TCRdb lists only in-frame clones, some missing. The table lists some 120,000 clones, under 85% of them singletons. The sequenced sample consisted of PBMCs or T cells enriched from blood (not recorded which). These receptor sequences come from a man aged 30 to 45 who had recovered from COVID-19.

The table lists this clone with a few counts. The chain joins TRBV19 to TRBJ1-5; no firm D call. The CDR3 has 13 amino acids. Germline V gives CDR1 LNHDA, CDR2 SQIVND (reference sequence). The V end was cut by 5 bases, the J end by 5 bases, with 10 bases between. The CDR3 loop reads CASSDQAYQPQHF. As DNA, the CDR3 is TGTGCCAGTAGTGACCAGGCTTATCAGCCCCAGCATTTT.

The chain is built from TRBV6-2 or TRBV6-3 and TRBJ1-5; 10 positions match TRBD1. This CDR3 is built from 14 residues. CDR1 and CDR2 (germline): MNHEY, SVGEGT. V trimming: 6 bases; J trimming: 4 bases; junction bases outside the gene matches: 3. CDR3 in DNA: TGTGCCAGCAGCCGGACAGGGGGGAATCAGCCCCAGCATTTT. It yields the protein CASSRTGGNQPQHF.

The CDR3 DNA sequence: TGTGCCTGGAGTGTTGAGGGTGGCTACACCTTC. This translates into CAWSVEGGYTF. The chain carries TRBV30 and TRBJ1-2; D gene ambiguous. With 0 bases removed from V and 7 bases from J, the gap between germline ends came to 6 bases. CDR1 is GTSNPN and CDR2 is SVGIG in the germline V gene (reference sequence). The CDR3 has 11 amino acids.

This clone was seen once. The rearrangement uses TRBV30 and TRBJ1-3, with D maybe TRBD1 (5 bases). The CDR3 has 14 amino acids. Trimming removed 3 bases from V and 4 bases from J, with 13 bases in between. Germline CDR1 and CDR2: GTSNPN and SVGIG (reference sequence). The CDR3 coding sequence is TGTGCCTGGAGGGGTAGGGGTCGCGGAAACACCATATATTTT. It specifies CAWRGRGRGNTIYF. Full variable domain (rest looked up from reference TRBV30 and TRBJ1-3): SQTIHQWPATLVQPVGSPLSLECTVEGTSNPNLYWYRQAAGRGLQLLFYSVGIGQISSEVPQNLSASRPQDRQFILSSKKLLLSDSGFYLCAWRGRGRGNTIYFGEGSWLTVV.

The chain joins TRBV7-8 to TRBJ1-2; 9 bases are a match to TRBD1. The CDR3 spans 15 residues. Germline lookup yields CDR1 SGHVS and CDR2 FQNEAQ. J was trimmed by 3 bases and V by 3 bases; bases with no gene match: 5. CDR3 residues: CASSFQDRGDYGYTF. The CDR3 DNA sequence: TGTGCCAGCAGCTTCCAGGACAGGGGAGACTATGGCTACACCTTC.

This chain joins TRBV19 and TRBJ1-5; tentatively, D is TRBD1 (5 bases). Germline CDR1 reads LNHDA; CDR2 reads SQIVND (reference sequence). Between the trimmed V and J ends, which lost 5 bases and 6 bases, there was a span of 8 bases. The length of the CDR3 is 12 residues. In DNA, the CDR3 is TGTGCCAGTAGTCAGGGTACTCAGCCCCAGCATTTT. Amino acid sequence: CASSQGTQPQHF.

The chain uses TRBV5-8 and TRBJ1-6; D uncertain. Germline CDR1 SGHTS, CDR2 YDEGEE. Deletions cut 0 bases from V and 9 bases from J, with 10 bases between. The CDR3 has 14 residues. This CDR3 reads CASSLGHFPSPLHF. CDR3 sequence (DNA): TGTGCCAGCAGCTTGGGACACTTTCCTTCACCCCTCCACTTT.

The chain couples TRBV5-1 to TRBJ1-1, with D possibly being TRBD1 (6 bases). Trimming took 4 bases from V and 1 from J, leaving 11 bases between them. Germline values: CDR1 SGHRS, CDR2 YFSETQ. The CDR3 has 14 amino acids. CDR3 amino acids: CASSPWGQNTEAFF. For the CDR3, the DNA is TGCGCCAGCAGCCCCTGGGGACAGAACACTGAAGCTTTCTTT. Using reference TRBV5-1 and TRBJ1-1 for the parts outside the CDR3, the full variable domain is KAGVTQTPRYLIKTRGQQVTLSCSPISGHRSVSWYQQTPGQGLQFLFEYFSETQRNKGNFPGRFSGRQFSNSRSEMNVSTLELGDSALYLCASSPWGQNTEAFFGQGTRLTVV.

The chain uses TRBV9 and TRBJ1-1, with D unclear. Trimming stripped 3 bases from V and 3 bases from J, with 9 bases between. The CDR3 has 13 residues. Germline V gene data show CDR1 as SGDLS and CDR2 as YYNGEE. CDR3: CASSESGYTEAFF. CDR3 coding DNA: TGTGCCAGCAGCGAGTCTGGCTACACTGAAGCTTTCTTT.

The chain joins TRBV7-3 to TRBJ2-6; TRBD2 agrees at 12 bases. This CDR3 contains 19 residues. CDR1 SGHTA and CDR2 FQGTGA come from the germline V gene. The V and J ends lost 5 bases and 4 bases, in that order; junction bases with no gene match: 12. CDR3 sequence: CASSPGTSGYPHGANVLTF. CDR3 DNA sequence: TGTGCCAGCAGCCCAGGGACTAGCGGGTATCCCCACGGGGCCAACGTCCTGACTTTC.

This chain joins TRBV27 and TRBJ2-3, with D uncertain. Trimming cost V 2 bases and J 6 bases, with 6 bases left between them. The CDR3 consists of 12 residues. CDR1 and CDR2 from the germline V gene are MNHEY and SMNVEV (reference sequence). This CDR3 is CASSLPSDTQYF. The CDR3 DNA sequence: TGTGCCAGCAGTTTACCTAGTGATACGCAGTATTTT.

V usage is TRBV9 and J usage is TRBJ1-2; 8 bases are shared with TRBD1. Germline-derived CDR1 and CDR2 are SGDLS and YYNGEE. The V and J ends lost 4 bases and 4 bases, in that order; junction bases with no gene match: 6. This CDR3 is 14 amino acids long. The DNA of the CDR3 is TGTGCCAGCAGCCCAGGACAGGGAGTCTATGGCTACACCTTC. It codes for CASSPGQGVYGYTF. The variable domain in full, completed from reference TRBV9 and TRBJ1-2, reads DSGVTQTPKHLITATGQRVTLRCSPRSGDLSVYWYQQSLDQGLQFLIQYYNGEERAKGNILERFSAQQFPDLHSELNLSSLELGDSALYFCASSPGQGVYGYTFGSGTRLTVV.

This chain uses TRBV10-3 with TRBJ2-5; D is possibly TRBD1 (5 bases). Between the trimmed V and J ends, which lost 0 bases and 5 bases, there was a span of 13 bases. Germline V gives CDR1 ENHRY, CDR2 SYGVKD. The CDR3 sequence is 15 residues long. The CDR3 nucleotides are TGTGCCATCAGTGAGTCGGTACAGGAGACTGAGACCCAGTACTTC. This sequence encodes CAISESVQETETQYF.

The rearrangement uses TRBV14 and TRBJ2-7; 9 bases align to TRBD2. The V gene's germline CDR1 is SGHDN and CDR2 FVKESK. V shed 0 bases and J 5 bases; nucleotides not matched to a gene: 8. The CDR3 loop spans 16 amino acids. The CDR3 nucleotides are TGTGCCAGCAGCCAAGATGTACTAGCGGGCCCCCACGAGCAGTACTTC. This encodes CASSQDVLAGPHEQYF.

V gene TRBV9 combines with J gene TRBJ2-2; 7 bases fit TRBD2. The CDR3 contains 15 residues. In germline, CDR1 is SGDLS, CDR2 YYNGEE. The junction had 11 bases not matched to a gene; V was cut back by 7 bases and J by 5 bases. For the CDR3, the DNA is TGTGCCAGCGAGGCGGGAGTGTGGGAGACCGGGGAGCTGTTTTTT. It yields the protein CASEAGVWETGELFF.

The CDR3 coding sequence is TGTGCCAGCAGCTACCGGGACAGAAACGGCTACACCTTC. This codes for CASSYRDRNGYTF. The genes are TRBV11-2 and TRBJ1-2; 7 bases align to TRBD1. Germline V lookup: CDR1 SGHAT, CDR2 FQNNGV. With 4 bases clipped from V and 8 bases from J, the junction kept 7 bases outside the gene matches. There are 13 residues in the CDR3.

The chain employs TRBV19 and TRBJ1-2; possible D gene TRBD1, 5 bases. The CDR3 has 14 residues. The V end was cut by 6 bases, the J end by 8 bases, with 19 bases between. Germline-derived CDR1 and CDR2 are LNHDA and SQIVND (reference sequence). In DNA form, the CDR3 reads TGTGCCAGTAGCCCCCGAATCCAGGGTGGCGGCTACACCTTC. Translated: CASSPRIQGGGYTF. Looking up the rest from reference TRBV19 and TRBJ1-2 gives the full variable domain: DGGITQSPKYLFRKEGQNVTLSCEQNLNHDAMYWYRQDPGQGLRLIYYSQIVNDFQKGDIAEGYSVSREKKESFPLTVTSAQKNPTAFYLCASSPRIQGGGYTFGSGTRLTVV.

The chain links TRBV7-9 to TRBJ2-2, with D perhaps matching TRBD2 (6 bases). Germline V gene lookup returns CDR1 SEHNR and CDR2 FQNEAQ (reference sequence). V was clipped by 3 bases and J by 6 bases, with 11 bases between them. The CDR3 is made up of 14 amino acids. The CDR3 sequence is CASSFGLTAGELFF. CDR3 DNA: TGTGCCAGCAGCTTCGGACTAACCGCCGGGGAGCTGTTTTTT.

This clone was observed many times. This chain uses TRBV9 with TRBJ2-2; 9 nucleotides align to TRBD1. The J segment lost 2 bases and the V segment lost 4 bases, leaving 6 bases of the junction unmatched. This CDR3 is 16 amino acids long. Per the germline V gene, CDR1 is SGDLS and CDR2 is YYNGEE. In DNA, the CDR3 is TGTGCCAGCAGCACCGGGACAGGGATTAACACCGGGGAGCTGTTTTTT. It codes for CASSTGTGINTGELFF. The variable domain in full, with the rest retrieved from reference TRBV9 and TRBJ2-2, is DSGVTQTPKHLITATGQRVTLRCSPRSGDLSVYWYQQSLDQGLQFLIQYYNGEERAKGNILERFSAQQFPDLHSELNLSSLELGDSALYFCASSTGTGINTGELFFGEGSRLTVL.

The chain couples TRBV9 to TRBJ2-1; TRBD2 aligns across 7 bases. CDR1 SGDLS and CDR2 YYNGEE come from the germline V gene. The CDR3 is 14 amino acids. V lost 0 bases and J lost 8; bases outside the gene matches: 5. The CDR3 loop reads CASSVGLAPDEQFF. The CDR3 nucleotides are TGTGCCAGCAGCGTAGGACTAGCCCCCGATGAGCAGTTCTTC.

The V call is TRBV7-6, the J call TRBJ1-3; D unresolved. The CDR3 covers 16 residues. V gave up 3 bases and J gave up 0 bases, with 12 bases separating them. CDR1 and CDR2 (germline): SGHVS, FNYEAQ. DNA of the CDR3: TGTGCCAGCAGCTTGGAGGGTGGAGTCTCTGGAAACACCATATATTTT. Its protein product is CASSLEGGVSGNTIYF.

The chain is built from TRBV6-4 and TRBJ1-2; the D is unclear. CDR1 is MRHNA and CDR2 is SNTAGT in the germline V gene. Trimming took 6 bases from V and 4 from J, leaving 9 bases between them. The CDR3 spans 12 residues. Here the CDR3 DNA reads TGTGCCAGCAGAGGCGACTCCTATGGCTACACCTTC. This codes for CASRGDSYGYTF.

The chain has TRBV4-1 and TRBJ1-5, with D maybe TRBD1 (5 bases). Germline V lookup: CDR1 MGHRA, CDR2 YSYEKL. CDR3 length: 15 residues. V lost 4 bases to trimming and J lost 5 bases, with 15 bases between them. CDR3 nucleotide sequence: TGCGCCAGCAGCCTTGGGGAAGGGGTCGATCAGCCCCAGCATTTT. Its protein product is CASSLGEGVDQPQHF.

This clone was observed once. The chain has TRBV3-1 (or the pseudogene TRBV3-2) and TRBJ1-5; D is uncertain. This CDR3 has 12 amino acids. The V end lost 3 bases, the J end lost 4 bases, and 4 bases lay between the germline ends. Germline CDR1 and CDR2: LGHDT and YNNKEL (reference sequence). CDR3 coding DNA: TGTGCCAGCAGCCATTTAAATCAGCCCCAGCATTTT. Translated, it gives CASSHLNQPQHF.

The rearrangement uses TRBV7-2 and TRBJ2-7; weak D call: TRBD2 (5 bases). The V end was cut by 2 bases, the J end by 7 bases, with 18 bases between. The CDR3 has 15 residues. The V gene's germline CDR1 is SGHTA and CDR2 FQGNSA. Here the CDR3 DNA reads TGTGCCAGCAGCTTATACCAGCGGTCTGGTGGGGAGCAGTACTTC. The encoded protein is CASSLYQRSGGEQYF.

This clone was counted a few times. The CDR3: CASSEGTGITPEQYV. Written as DNA, the CDR3 is TGCGCCAGCAGTGAGGGGACAGGGATCACCCCCGAGCAGTACGTC. This chain links TRBV10-1 with TRBJ2-7; TRBD1 agrees at 9 bases. Germline V gene data show CDR1 as WNHNN and CDR2 as SYGVQD (reference sequence). The V and J ends lost 2 bases and 6 bases, in that order; junction bases with no gene match: 8. The CDR3 covers 15 residues.

The gene calls are TRBV9 and TRBJ1-5, with 7 bases identical to TRBD1. From germline, CDR1 is SGDLS and CDR2 YYNGEE. The CDR3 is 16 amino acids. Germline trimming cut 0 bases from V and 4 bases from J; bases unmatched to any gene: 7. The CDR3 bases are TGTGCCAGCAGCGTAGGGGCAGGGGGAGGTAATCAGCCCCAGCATTTT. Protein sequence: CASSVGAGGGNQPQHF.